The 22 T cell receptor beta chains listed next were all sequenced from one sample in a study of blood T cell repertoires in COVID-19. This table comes from immunoSEQ multiplex PCR, and its TCRdb copy is limited to in-frame clones, with some not included. Of about 170,000 clones listed, more than 65% are singletons. The specimen was peripheral blood. The receptor set was obtained from a man aged 65 to 85 with active or convalescent COVID-19.

This chain links TRBV4-3 with TRBJ2-3, with TRBD2 as a possible D gene (5 bases). V lost 3 bases and J 5 bases, leaving 12 bases between the germline ends. Germline V lookup: CDR1 LGHNA, CDR2 YSLEER. The length of the CDR3 is 14 residues. CDR3 in amino acids: CASSHGDTKDTQYF. The DNA for the CDR3 is TGCGCCAGCAGCCACGGGGATACGAAAGATACGCAGTATTTT.

The rearrangement uses TRBV6-2 or TRBV6-3 and TRBJ2-2; 14 nucleotides line up with TRBD2. This CDR3 has 17 amino acids. V dropped 5 bases and J dropped 7; count of bases not matched to a gene: 9. The germline gives CDR1 MNHEY, CDR2 SVGEGT. CDR3 nucleotide sequence: TGTGCCAGCAGTGGACCGGGACTAGCGGGAGTAATCGGGGAGCTGTTTTTT. This codes for CASSGPGLAGVIGELFF.

J is TRBJ2-3 and V is TRBV6-5; 7 bases agree with TRBD1. There are 14 residues in the CDR3. V shed 6 bases, J shed 0 bases, and the junction held 3 bases outside the gene matches. The germline V gene encodes CDR1 MNHEY and CDR2 SVGAGI. The CDR3 here is CASSGQASTDTQYF. The CDR3 bases are TGTGCCAGCAGCGGACAGGCTAGCACAGATACGCAGTATTTT.

The V gene is TRBV28, the J gene TRBJ1-2; 8 positions match TRBD1. The CDR3 contains 16 residues. Germline CDR1 MDHEN, CDR2 SYDVKM. With 6 bases clipped from V and 4 bases from J, the junction kept 13 bases outside the gene matches. The CDR3 spells CASSLEYVQGAYGYTF. CDR3 in DNA: TGTGCCAGCAGCCTGGAGTACGTGCAGGGGGCCTATGGCTACACCTTC.

This clone was found once. V usage is TRBV6-2 or TRBV6-3 and J usage is TRBJ1-2; maybe TRBD1 (5 bases). Germline V gives CDR1 MNHEY, CDR2 SVGEGT. This CDR3 region has 12 residues. Trimming shortened V by 6 bases and J by 8 bases, and 13 bases separated the two germline ends. CDR3 residues: CASSDSSLGYTF. The DNA for the CDR3 is TGTGCCAGCAGCGACAGTTCATTGGGCTACACCTTC.

Notes on this clone: At one end the junction does not follow the germline gene, possibly because of a read error. V gene TRBV7-7 combines with J gene TRBJ2-7; 10 nucleotides align to TRBD2. From germline, CDR1 is SSHAT and CDR2 FNYEAQ (reference sequence). The CDR3 is 16 residues long. The CDR3: CASSFRSGLADYEQYF. The CDR3 nucleotides are TGTGCTAGCAGCTTCCGTTCTGGACTAGCGGACTACGAGCAGTACTTC. Filled out from reference TRBV7-7 and TRBJ2-7, the complete variable domain reads GAGVSQSPRYKVTKRGQDVTLRCDPISSHATLYWYQQALGQGPEFLTYFNYEAQPDKSGLPSDRFSAERPEGSISTLTIQRTEQRDSAMYRCASSFRSGLADYEQYFGPGTRLTVT.

V and J are TRBV7-2 and TRBJ1-1, with 7 positions matching TRBD1. The CDR3 sequence is 13 residues long. J gave up 4 bases and V 5 bases, and 4 bases lay outside the gene matches. Looked up from germline, CDR1 is SGHTA and CDR2 is FQGNSA. Written as DNA, the CDR3 is TGTGCCAGCAGCGCTACAGGGGTCACTGAAGCTTTCTTT. It encodes CASSATGVTEAFF.

This clone appeared a single time. The V and J genes are TRBV7-8 and TRBJ2-6; D gene uncertain. V was shortened by 5 bases and J by 4 bases, with 12 bases between the two germline ends. Germline CDR1 SGHVS, CDR2 FQNEAQ. The CDR3 has 15 residues. The DNA for the CDR3 is TGTGCCAGCAGCCTTCTCTTCCCCGGGGCCAACGTCCTGACTTTC. It yields the protein CASSLLFPGANVLTF.

This chain links TRBV5-4 with TRBJ2-5; perhaps TRBD1 as D (7 bases). Trimming removed 0 bases from V and 4 bases from J, with 10 bases in between. Germline loops: CDR1 SGHNT, CDR2 YYREEE (reference sequence). This CDR3 is built from 14 residues. The CDR3 loop is CASSLDRGGETQYF. In DNA, the CDR3 is TGTGCCAGCAGCTTGGACAGGGGAGGAGAGACCCAGTACTTC.

The chain combines TRBV10-3 with TRBJ1-2; TRBD1 matches 7 bases. The germline V gene encodes CDR1 ENHRY and CDR2 SYGVKD. The CDR3 runs 16 residues. The ends lost 2 bases at V and 1 base at J; junction bases unmatched: 7. The CDR3 DNA reads TGTGCCATCAGTGAGACCGACAGGGCCCGTAACTATGGCTACACCTTC. Translated, it gives CAISETDRARNYGYTF.

The CDR3 is CASSETGSNEQFF. DNA for the CDR3: TGCGCCAGCAGCGAGACAGGGTCCAATGAGCAGTTCTTC. V and J are TRBV5-1 and TRBJ2-1, with 7 nucleotides matching TRBD1. After removal of 4 bases from V and 6 bases from J, the junction contained 4 bases not matched to a gene. The CDR3 contains 13 residues. Germline V gene data show CDR1 as SGHRS and CDR2 as YFSETQ.

J is TRBJ2-2 and V is TRBV29-1; TRBD2 is a possible D gene (6 bases). CDR1 and CDR2 (germline): SQVTM, ANQGSEA. The CDR3 has 16 amino acids. V shed 4 bases and J shed 0 bases, with 15 bases lying between them. The CDR3 nucleotides read TGCAGCGTTGTAGAGGCGGGGCGCGCGAACACCGGGGAGCTGTTTTTT. Protein product: CSVVEAGRANTGELFF.

On this clone itself: Other DNA variants within this sample encode the same CDR3. V usage is TRBV18 and J usage is TRBJ1-4; D perhaps matches TRBD1 (6 bases). CDR1 and CDR2 from the germline V gene are KGHSH and LQKENI. This CDR3 is 14 amino acids long. V dropped 5 bases and J dropped 1 base, with 8 bases sitting between them. CDR3 loop: CASSRGGTNEKLFF. The CDR3 DNA reads TGTGCCAGCTCAAGAGGGGGAACTAATGAAAAACTGTTTTTT.

This sequence joins TRBV10-3 and TRBJ2-7; TRBD1 matches at 8 bases. V was pared by 5 bases and J by 5 bases, with 8 bases of the junction left unmatched. The CDR3 extends over 14 amino acids. CDR1 ENHRY and CDR2 SYGVKD come from the germline V gene. CDR3 sequence: CAISRKDRAHEQYF. The CDR3 DNA reads TGTGCCATCAGTAGAAAGGACAGGGCGCACGAGCAGTACTTC.

The chain recombines TRBV4-3 with TRBJ2-3, with TRBD1 identical over 10 bases. The V and J ends lost 1 base and 5 bases, in that order; junction bases with no gene match: 6. Germline V gives CDR1 LGHNA, CDR2 YSLEER. The CDR3 sequence is 16 residues long. CDR3 DNA: TGCGCCAGCAGCCAAGGGCCGACAGGGGGCTTAGATACGCAGTATTTT. Its translation: CASSQGPTGGLDTQYF.

The chain uses TRBV27 and TRBJ1-1; TRBD1 matches at 8 bases. CDR1 MNHEY and CDR2 SMNVEV come from the germline V gene (reference sequence). Trimming cost V 4 bases and J 0 bases; bases outside gene matches: 13. This CDR3 region has 18 residues. CDR3 in amino acids: CASSSPGGKNLVNTEAFF. CDR3 nucleotide sequence: TGTGCCAGCAGTTCCCCAGGGGGCAAGAACCTAGTGAACACTGAAGCTTTCTTT.

This clone was seen a single time. The genes are TRBV19 and TRBJ2-1; 11 bases fit TRBD2. The CDR3 is 16 residues long. The germline V gene has CDR1 LNHDA and CDR2 SQIVND (reference sequence). The V and J ends lost 3 bases and 8 bases, in that order; junction bases with no gene match: 9. The CDR3 sequence is CASSIVAGGPRDEQFF. The DNA of the CDR3 is TGTGCCAGTAGTATTGTAGCGGGAGGGCCACGAGATGAGCAGTTCTTC. The whole variable domain, filled in from reference TRBV19 and TRBJ2-1, reads DGGITQSPKYLFRKEGQNVTLSCEQNLNHDAMYWYRQDPGQGLRLIYYSQIVNDFQKGDIAEGYSVSREKKESFPLTVTSAQKNPTAFYLCASSIVAGGPRDEQFFGPGTRLTVL.

This chain links TRBV28 with TRBJ2-7, with D unclear. Trimming removed 5 bases from V and 4 bases from J, with 18 bases in between. Germline loops: CDR1 MDHEN, CDR2 SYDVKM. The CDR3 runs 15 residues. For the CDR3, the DNA is TGTGCCAGCAGTCACCGACACCGTTTATTATACGAGCAGTACTTC. Translating it yields CASSHRHRLLYEQYF.

The chain has TRBV27 and TRBJ2-1; D is unclear. V lost 3 bases and J lost 2, with 14 bases in between. Germline CDR1 reads MNHEY; CDR2 reads SMNVEV (reference sequence). The CDR3 runs 16 residues. CDR3 sequence reads: CASSFVGHAPYNEQFF. The CDR3 region has the DNA TGTGCCAGCAGTTTTGTTGGCCATGCCCCCTACAATGAGCAGTTCTTC.

DNA for the CDR3: TGTGCCAGCAGTTTAGGACAGGGGGCTGGGGCCAACGTCCTGACTTTC. Its protein is CASSLGQGAGANVLTF. The J gene is TRBJ2-6, the V gene TRBV28; TRBD1 agrees at 10 bases. V was pared by 2 bases and J by 2 bases, with 0 bases of the junction left unmatched. In germline, CDR1 is MDHEN, CDR2 SYDVKM. This CDR3 region has 16 residues. Complete variable domain (other parts from reference TRBV28 and TRBJ2-6): DVKVTQSSRYLVKRTGEKVFLECVQDMDHENMFWYRQDPGLGLRLIYFSYDVKMKEKGDIPEGYSVSREKKERFSLILESASTNQTSMYLCASSLGQGAGANVLTFGAGSRLTVL.

The V and J genes are TRBV19 and TRBJ1-2; TRBD1 matches at 7 bases. The V and J ends lost 6 bases and 4 bases, in that order; junction bases with no gene match: 5. CDR3 length equals 13 residues. The germline V gene encodes CDR1 LNHDA and CDR2 SQIVND (reference sequence). CDR3 bases: TGTGCCAGTAGGAGAGGGGGCGGCTATGGCTACACCTTC. It encodes CASRRGGGYGYTF.

The J gene is TRBJ2-5, the V gene TRBV5-8, with TRBD1 matching over 12 bases. Germline V gives CDR1 SGHTS, CDR2 YDEGEE. The J segment lost 6 bases and the V segment lost 4 bases, leaving 4 bases of the junction unmatched. CDR3 length: 14 amino acids. The CDR3 DNA sequence: TGTGCCAGCAGCAGGGACAGGGGGCGGAAGACCCAGTACTTC. Amino acid sequence: CASSRDRGRKTQYF.